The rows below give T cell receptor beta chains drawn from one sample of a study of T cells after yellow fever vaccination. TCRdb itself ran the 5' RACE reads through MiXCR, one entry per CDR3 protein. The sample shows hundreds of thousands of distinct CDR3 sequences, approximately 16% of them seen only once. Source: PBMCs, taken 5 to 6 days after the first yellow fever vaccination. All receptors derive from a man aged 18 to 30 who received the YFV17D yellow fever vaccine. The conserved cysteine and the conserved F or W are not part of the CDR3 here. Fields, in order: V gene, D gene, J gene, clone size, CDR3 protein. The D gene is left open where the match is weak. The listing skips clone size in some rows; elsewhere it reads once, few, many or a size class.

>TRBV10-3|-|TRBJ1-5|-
AIGRDNSNQPQH
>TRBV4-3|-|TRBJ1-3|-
ASSQNRDGGNTIY
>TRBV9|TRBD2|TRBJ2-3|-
ASSVVLAGSTDTQY
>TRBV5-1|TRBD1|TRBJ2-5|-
ASRPSGTGRETQY
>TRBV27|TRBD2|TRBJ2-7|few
ASSLIAGVYEQY
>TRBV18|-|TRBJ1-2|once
ASSPPGVTNYGYT
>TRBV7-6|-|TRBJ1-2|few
ASSPHPFSGETNYGYT
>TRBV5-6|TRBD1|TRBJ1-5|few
ASSLRTGRNGQPQH
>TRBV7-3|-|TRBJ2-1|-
ASSSARGWNNEQF
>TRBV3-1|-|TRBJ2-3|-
ASSQGPIRTDTQY
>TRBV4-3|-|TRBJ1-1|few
ASSQDRRQTRTEAF
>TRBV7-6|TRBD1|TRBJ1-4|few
ASSSRQGDGKLF
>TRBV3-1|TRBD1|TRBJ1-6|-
ASSQEGQGISPLH
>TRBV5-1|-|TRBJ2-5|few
ASSLTPGPLQETQY
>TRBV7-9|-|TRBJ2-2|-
ASSLTEAATGELF
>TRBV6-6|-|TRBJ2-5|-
ASSSGVKTQY
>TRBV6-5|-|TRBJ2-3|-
ASSYSGSFTDTQY
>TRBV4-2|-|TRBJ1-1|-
ASSSINSGGNTEAF
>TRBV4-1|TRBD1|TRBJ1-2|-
ASSQGRDRNYGYT
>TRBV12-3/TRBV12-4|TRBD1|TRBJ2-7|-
ASKETGGPHEQY
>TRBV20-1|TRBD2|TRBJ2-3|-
SARPLRGGTSDTQY
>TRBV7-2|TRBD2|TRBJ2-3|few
ASSLAGTSGADTQY
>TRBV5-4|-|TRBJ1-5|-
ASSIGSGQPQH
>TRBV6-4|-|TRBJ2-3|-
ASSERAIRTDTQY
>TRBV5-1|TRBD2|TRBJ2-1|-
ASYSGGRYNEQF
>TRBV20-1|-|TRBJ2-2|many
SARDRIWDTGELF
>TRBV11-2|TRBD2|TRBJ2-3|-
ASRFRDYFTDTQY
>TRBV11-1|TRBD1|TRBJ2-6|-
ASSFWTGVVTGANVLT
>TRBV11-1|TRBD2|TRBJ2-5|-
ASSSRPSGGADVIGETQY
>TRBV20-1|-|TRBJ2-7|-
SARGQASGYEQY
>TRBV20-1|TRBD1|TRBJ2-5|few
SASVIPGQGAPKAETQY
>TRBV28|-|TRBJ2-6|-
ATQRASGANVLT
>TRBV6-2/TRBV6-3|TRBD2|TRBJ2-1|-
ASSYLGGGAYNEQF
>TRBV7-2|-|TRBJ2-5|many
ASSLVDRRVQETQY
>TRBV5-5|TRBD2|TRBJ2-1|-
ASSPAGGSYNEQF
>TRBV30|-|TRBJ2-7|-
AWSGGIGEQY
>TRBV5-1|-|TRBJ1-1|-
ASSPGVRSSNTEAF
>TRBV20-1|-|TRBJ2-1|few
SARIPLSSSYNEQF
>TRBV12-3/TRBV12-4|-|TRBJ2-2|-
ASSLTRDWGPNAGELF
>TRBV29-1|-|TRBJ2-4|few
SVEDQGPKNIQY
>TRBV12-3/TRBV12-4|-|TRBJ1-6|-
ASSQGLGAPLH
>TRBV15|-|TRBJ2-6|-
ATSRDILAETGANVLT
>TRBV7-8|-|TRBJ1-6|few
ASSFGYNSPLH
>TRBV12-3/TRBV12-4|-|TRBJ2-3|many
ASSLTWTEGTQY